The 28 T cell receptor delta chains reported below all come from one sample, sequenced in a study of human gamma delta and Vdelta1 T cells. TCRdb re-processed the PCR reads via CATT. The sample contains 6,200 or so delta-chain clones, more than 35% of which appear only once. These receptors lack a known antigen. Sequencing was carried out using Vdelta1 gamma-delta T cells from blood grown in culture (DOT cells). The receptors come from a human donor in good health.

The chain recombines TRDV1 with TRDJ1; D gene unclear. Germline V gives CDR1 TSWWSYY, CDR2 QGS. The ends were cut back, 4 bases at V and 4 bases at J, with 16 bases in the middle. This CDR3 is built from 15 residues. The CDR3 spells CALGGGKGSGDKLIF. CDR3 sequence (DNA): TGTGCTCTTGGGGGAGGAAAGGGGTCTGGCGATAAACTCATCTTT.

The chain carries TRDV1 and TRDJ3; a weak D match, TRDD3 (6 bases). The V end lost 4 bases, the J end lost 1 base, and 14 bases lay between the germline ends. The germline V gene encodes CDR1 TSWWSYY and CDR2 QGS. CDR3 length equals 18 residues. The CDR3 coding sequence is TGTGCTCTTGGGGTGCTGGGGACCCGATCCTGGGACACCCGACAGATGTTTTTC. Its protein is CALGVLGTRSWDTRQMFF.

There are a few counts of this clone. The chain carries TRDV1 and TRDJ1; 8 nucleotides match TRDD3. V trimming: 5 bases; J trimming: 2 bases; junction bases outside the gene matches: 25. The CDR3 extends over 21 amino acids. The germline CDR1 and CDR2 sequences are TSWWSYY and QGS. The CDR3 loop is CALGCRPSPYWGSSGTDKLIF. CDR3 nucleotide sequence: TGTGCTCTTGGGTGCAGGCCTTCCCCCTACTGGGGGTCTTCGGGAACCGATAAACTCATCTTT.

This clone was counted only a few times. The V call is TRDV1, the J call TRDJ1, with no clear D. V lost 2 bases, J lost 5 bases, and 21 bases lay in between. Germline assignment: CDR1 TSWWSYY and CDR2 QGS. The CDR3 is 17 residues long. The chain's CDR3 is CALGESPRPYGPDKLIF. The CDR3 DNA reads as TGTGCTCTTGGGGAATCCCCCCGACCGTATGGACCTGATAAACTCATCTTT.

V gene TRDV1 combines with J gene TRDJ1; possibly TRDD3 for D (6 bases). The germline gives CDR1 TSWWSYY, CDR2 QGS. Between the trimmed V and J ends, which lost 4 bases and 0 bases, there was a span of 24 bases. CDR3 length: 19 residues. CDR3 loop: CALGAPPGPGDAYTDKLIF. The CDR3 region has the DNA TGTGCTCTTGGGGCCCCCCCCGGTCCTGGGGATGCGTACACCGATAAACTCATCTTT.

This clone was seen more than once but under ten times. The rearrangement links TRDV1 to TRDJ1; perhaps TRDD2 as D (6 bases). Germline V gene sequence: CDR1 TSWWSYY, CDR2 QGS. V lost 5 bases to trimming and J lost 1 base, with 20 bases between them. This CDR3 region has 17 residues. The CDR3 nucleotides read TGTGCTCTTGGGCCCAGGGCCTTCCCGGGACTCACCGATAAACTCATCTTT. Translating it yields CALGPRAFPGLTDKLIF.

Within the sample, this clone is medium-sized. This rearrangement joins TRDV1 to TRDJ1; 7 bases fit TRDD2. The CDR3 contains 15 residues. J was trimmed by 0 bases and V by 3 bases; bases with no gene match: 4. The germline V gene has CDR1 TSWWSYY and CDR2 QGS. CDR3 sequence reads: CALGDLPYYTDKLIF. CDR3 bases: TGTGCTCTTGGGGACCTTCCTTACTACACCGATAAACTCATCTTT.

Only a few counts were recorded for this clone. The rearrangement joins TRDV1 to TRDJ1; no clear D gene. The V end lost 6 bases, the J end lost 0 bases, and 14 bases lay between the germline ends. This CDR3 spans 15 amino acids. CDR1 is TSWWSYY, CDR2 QGS, per germline. The CDR3 DNA reads as TGTGCTCTTGGTTGCAGGGTTGGGTACACCGATAAACTCATCTTT. This encodes CALGCRVGYTDKLIF.

This clone was picked up a small number of times. This rearrangement joins TRDV1 to TRDJ1, with 10 bases fitting TRDD3. CDR3 size: 17 residues. V shed 5 bases, J shed 0 bases, and the junction held 9 bases outside the gene matches. The germline V gene has CDR1 TSWWSYY and CDR2 QGS. CDR3 coding DNA: TGTGCTCTTGGGAGATTCCCCGGGGGATACGACACCGATAAACTCATCTTT. It translates to CALGRFPGGYDTDKLIF.

This clone came up a few times. The chain couples TRDV1 to TRDJ1; possible D gene TRDD3, 5 bases. CDR1 and CDR2 from the germline V gene are TSWWSYY and QGS. With 3 bases removed from V and 0 bases from J, the gap between germline ends came to 17 bases. This CDR3 comprises 17 residues. CDR3 in DNA: TGTGCTCTTGGGGAGATTTCCCCGGGGAGGTACACCGATAAACTCATCTTT. Protein product: CALGEISPGRYTDKLIF.

V gene TRDV1 combines with J gene TRDJ1; D uncertain. V was clipped by 0 bases and J by 1 base, with 27 bases between them. This CDR3 region has 21 residues. CDR1 is TSWWSYY, CDR2 QGS, per germline. CDR3 protein: CALGELNLLTDTRSVTDKLIF. The CDR3 DNA is TGTGCTCTTGGGGAACTAAACCTGCTCACTGACACTCGTTCCGTCACCGATAAACTCATCTTT.

This clone is categorized as medium-sized (0.01 to 0.1%). The rearrangement uses TRDV1 and TRDJ1, with TRDD3 matching 10 bases. The CDR3 is 21 amino acids. J was trimmed by 2 bases and V by 7 bases; bases with no gene match: 25. Germline assignment: CDR1 TSWWSYY and CDR2 QGS. The CDR3 spells CALAGCSHTGDTQVMTDKLIF. The CDR3 nucleotides read TGTGCTCTTGCGGGGTGTTCACATACGGGGGATACGCAGGTTATGACCGATAAACTCATCTTT.

V is TRDV1 and J is TRDJ1, with 7 bases identical to TRDD3. This CDR3 spans 20 amino acids. J lost 2 bases, V lost 2 bases, and 20 bases had no gene match. CDR1 is TSWWSYY, CDR2 QGS, per germline. CDR3 residues: CALGEIRLYYWGPSTDKLIF. The CDR3 DNA reads as TGTGCTCTTGGGGAAATCCGGCTCTATTACTGGGGTCCTTCGACCGATAAACTCATCTTT.

This chain connects TRDV1 to TRDJ1; a weak D match, TRDD2 (5 bases). Per germline, CDR1 TSWWSYY and CDR2 QGS. The CDR3 has 26 amino acids. Trimming stripped 1 base from V and 0 bases from J, with 42 bases between. The DNA of the CDR3 is TGTGCTCTTGGGGAACGAATGCGGTCCTATGCCGCCGGACGGGGCAGAAGTTTTTTCGACACCGATAAACTCATCTTT. Residues: CALGERMRSYAAGRGRSFFDTDKLIF.

The chain recombines TRDV1 with TRDJ1; TRDD3 agrees at 10 bases. The V and J ends lost 2 bases and 0 bases, in that order; junction bases with no gene match: 15. The CDR3 has 20 residues. From germline, CDR1 is TSWWSYY and CDR2 QGS. In DNA form, the CDR3 reads TGTGCTCTTGGGGAATTCCTACCGTACTGGGGGATGCCTTACACCGATAAACTCATCTTT. As protein: CALGEFLPYWGMPYTDKLIF.

The chain employs TRDV1 and TRDJ1, with TRDD3 matching over 12 bases. The V gene end was trimmed by 5 bases and the J gene end by 1 base; junction bases not matched to a gene: 26. The CDR3 extends over 23 amino acids. CDR1 and CDR2 (germline): TSWWSYY, QGS. CDR3 coding DNA: TGTGCTCTTGGGTTCTCCCTTCCTACAGTACTGGGGGATACCTCTCTTTGCACCGATAAACTCATCTTT. It specifies CALGFSLPTVLGDTSLCTDKLIF.

The genes are TRDV1 and TRDJ1; D is uncertain. Germline V gene lookup returns CDR1 TSWWSYY and CDR2 QGS. V lost 5 bases to trimming and J lost 0 bases, with 16 bases between them. The CDR3 spans 16 residues. CDR3 sequence reads: CALGTVRMKYTDKLIF. Written as DNA, the CDR3 is TGTGCTCTTGGGACCGTAAGAATGAAGTACACCGATAAACTCATCTTT.

Only a few counts were recorded for this clone. The chain is built from TRDV1 and TRDJ1; tentatively, D is TRDD2 or TRDD3 (6 bases each). This CDR3 has 22 amino acids. Trimming stripped 3 bases from V and 0 bases from J, with 32 bases between. Germline-derived CDR1 and CDR2 are TSWWSYY and QGS. CDR3 residues: CALGDADPTWGPKPKYTDKLIF. CDR3 nucleotides: TGTGCTCTTGGGGACGCCGATCCTACCTGGGGCCCTAAACCCAAGTACACCGATAAACTCATCTTT.

This chain connects TRDV1 to TRDJ1, with TRDD3 matching over 10 bases. Germline V lookup: CDR1 TSWWSYY, CDR2 QGS. The CDR3 spans 18 residues. The J segment lost 7 bases and the V segment lost 0 bases, leaving 14 bases of the junction unmatched. The CDR3 nucleotides read TGTGCTCTTGGGGAACTAGGAAAAACTGGGGGATTTGGAGGTAAACTCATCTTT. This encodes CALGELGKTGGFGGKLIF.

Only a few counts were recorded for this clone. The chain links TRDV1 to TRDJ1; TRDD3 agrees at 9 bases. CDR1 is TSWWSYY and CDR2 is QGS in the germline V gene. The CDR3 is 20 amino acids. V gave up 1 base and J gave up 0 bases; unmatched junction bases: 15. CDR3 coding DNA: TGTGCTCTTGGGGAACCTGGGCTACCGGGGGATACCCCCAACACCGATAAACTCATCTTT. Its translation: CALGEPGLPGDTPNTDKLIF.

This clone is labeled as medium-sized. The V and J genes are TRDV1 and TRDJ1; 12 bases match TRDD3. V lost 4 bases and J lost 0; bases outside the gene matches: 24. This CDR3 has 23 residues. CDR1 is TSWWSYY and CDR2 is QGS in the germline V gene. The CDR3 region has the DNA TGTGCTCTTGGGGGGGACCATATGCGTAACCTGTACTGGGGGATACTCAACACCGATAAACTCATCTTT. It translates to CALGGDHMRNLYWGILNTDKLIF.

This chain joins TRDV1 and TRDJ1; D is uncertain. V was pared by 5 bases and J by 2 bases, with 0 bases between. Germline-derived CDR1 and CDR2 are TSWWSYY and QGS. There are 10 residues in the CDR3. This chain's CDR3 is CALGTDKLIF. The CDR3 coding sequence is TGTGCTCTTGGGACCGATAAACTCATCTTT.

This clone occurred a few times. The gene calls are TRDV1 and TRDJ1, with 7 bases aligning to TRDD3. Germline V gene sequence: CDR1 TSWWSYY, CDR2 QGS. This CDR3 has 19 residues. The CDR3 nucleotides are TGTGCGCTAAGGCCGTACTGGGGTCGTGAACCAGGGATCACCGATAAACTCATCTTT. It specifies CALRPYWGREPGITDKLIF.

The rearrangement links TRDV1 to TRDJ1; 13 bases are a match to TRDD3. Per the germline V gene, CDR1 is TSWWSYY and CDR2 is QGS. The CDR3 length is 21 residues. The V gene end was trimmed by 5 bases and the J gene end by 4 bases; junction bases not matched to a gene: 22. The CDR3: CALGRASHHPVLGDTVDKLIF. As DNA, the CDR3 is TGTGCTCTTGGGAGAGCTTCTCACCACCCGGTACTGGGGGATACGGTCGATAAACTCATCTTT.

The rearrangement joins TRDV1 to TRDJ1, with a possible D match to TRDD2 (5 bases). This CDR3 region has 19 residues. V dropped 3 bases and J dropped 0 bases, with 23 bases sitting between them. The germline CDR1 and CDR2 sequences are TSWWSYY and QGS. This CDR3 reads CALGDHFQYSGQYTDKLIF. CDR3 DNA sequence: TGTGCTCTTGGGGACCACTTCCAGTATTCTGGCCAGTACACCGATAAACTCATCTTT.

The rearrangement joins TRDV1 to TRDJ1; 9 bases map to TRDD3. The germline CDR1 and CDR2 sequences are TSWWSYY and QGS. Germline trimming cut 0 bases from V and 1 base from J; bases unmatched to any gene: 12. The CDR3 runs to 19 residues. CDR3 DNA sequence: TGTGCTCTTGGGGAACTCAGTCCTCTTGGGGATACGGCCACCGATAAACTCATCTTT. Its protein product is CALGELSPLGDTATDKLIF.

This clone turned up a few times. This chain joins TRDV1 and TRDJ1; TRDD2 agrees at 9 bases. V lost 3 bases to trimming and J lost 0 bases; unmatched junction nucleotides: 38. The CDR3 has 27 amino acids. Germline-derived CDR1 and CDR2 are TSWWSYY and QGS. In DNA form, the CDR3 reads TGTGCTCTTGGGGAGATCCGAGGCCTTCCTACTCAGGGGGAACAAACTGGGGCTACCTGGTACACCGATAAACTCATCTTT. Translation: CALGEIRGLPTQGEQTGATWYTDKLIF.

This clone has a handful of counts. The gene calls are TRDV1 and TRDJ1; 10 bases map to TRDD3. The germline gives CDR1 TSWWSYY, CDR2 QGS. V lost 0 bases, J lost 4 bases, and 11 bases stayed unmatched. CDR3 length: 18 residues. CDR3 protein: CALGELGGRGDTRDKLIF. The CDR3 DNA sequence: TGTGCTCTTGGGGAACTAGGGGGACGGGGGGATACGCGCGATAAACTCATCTTT.